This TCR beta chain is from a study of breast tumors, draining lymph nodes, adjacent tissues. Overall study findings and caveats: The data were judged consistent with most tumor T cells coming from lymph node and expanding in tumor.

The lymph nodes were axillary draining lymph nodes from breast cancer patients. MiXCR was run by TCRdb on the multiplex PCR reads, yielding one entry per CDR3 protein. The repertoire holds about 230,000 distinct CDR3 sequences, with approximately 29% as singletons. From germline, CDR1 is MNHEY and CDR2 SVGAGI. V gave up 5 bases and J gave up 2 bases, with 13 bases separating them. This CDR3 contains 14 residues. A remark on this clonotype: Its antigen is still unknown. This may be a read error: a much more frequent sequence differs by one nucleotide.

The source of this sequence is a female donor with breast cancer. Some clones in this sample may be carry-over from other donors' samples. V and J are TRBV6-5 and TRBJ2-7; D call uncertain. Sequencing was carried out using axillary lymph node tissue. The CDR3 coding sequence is TGTGCCAGCAGTCCCCCACGAAACCCCTACGAGCAGTACTTC. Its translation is CASSPPRNPYEQYF.